The 25 T cell receptor beta chains in this list originate from one sample, sequenced in a study of T cell repertoires in cytomegalovirus infection. TCRdb ran MiXCR on the reads and lists one entry per CDR3 protein. The data contain roughly 730,000 distinct CDR3 sequences, 30% to 35% of them singletons. These TCRs' antigens remain unknown. The material sequenced was cultured PBMCs, taken from culture after CMV antigen stimulation. The receptor set was obtained from a human donor in good health (CMV status not recorded). Some clones in this sample may be carry-over from other donors' samples.

The genes are TRBV28 and TRBJ2-6; no reliable D call. Germline V gene data show CDR1 as MDHEN and CDR2 as SYDVKM. The CDR3 runs 13 residues. V lost 8 bases and J 0 bases, leaving 5 bases between the germline ends. CDR3 sequence: CASRYSGANVLTF. In DNA, the CDR3 is TGTGCCAGCCGGTACTCTGGGGCCAACGTCCTGACTTTC.

This clonotype was seen only a few times. The genes are TRBV7-9 and TRBJ2-3; a weak D match, TRBD1 (5 bases). The CDR3 covers 15 residues. Germline lookup yields CDR1 SEHNR and CDR2 FQNEAQ (reference sequence). The V gene lost 5 bases and the J gene lost 1 base, with 13 bases spanning the gap. CDR3 coding DNA: TGTGCCAGCAGCAAAACAGGACGGCGCACAGATACGCAGTATTTT. It specifies CASSKTGRRTDTQYF.

The chain is built from TRBV7-6 and TRBJ2-5; 9 bases align to TRBD2. The junction had 5 bases not matched to a gene; V was cut back by 0 bases and J by 0 bases. This CDR3 has 17 residues. Germline V gene lookup returns CDR1 SGHVS and CDR2 FNYEAQ. In nucleotides, the CDR3 is TGTGCCAGCAGCTTAGCTTTCAGCGGGAGGTACCAAGAGACCCAGTACTTC. This gives the protein CASSLAFSGRYQETQYF.

The chain combines TRBV5-1 with TRBJ2-5; 9 bases line up with TRBD1. Losses at the gene ends were 0 bases for V and 2 bases for J; bases not matched to a gene: 5. This CDR3 is built from 16 residues. Germline V lookup: CDR1 SGHRS, CDR2 YFSETQ. CDR3: CASSLGPGTGQETQYF. The CDR3 DNA sequence: TGCGCCAGCAGCTTGGGACCCGGGACAGGGCAAGAGACCCAGTACTTC. The full variable domain, rest sourced from reference TRBV5-1 and TRBJ2-5, is KAGVTQTPRYLIKTRGQQVTLSCSPISGHRSVSWYQQTPGQGLQFLFEYFSETQRNKGNFPGRFSGRQFSNSRSEMNVSTLELGDSALYLCASSLGPGTGQETQYFGPGTRLLVL.

The table lists this clonotype with many counts. The genes are TRBV7-2 and TRBJ1-2; D possibly corresponds to TRBD1 (5 bases). CDR1 is SGHTA, CDR2 FQGNSA, per germline. The CDR3 has 17 residues. V lost 3 bases and J 8 bases, leaving 25 bases between the germline ends. CDR3 amino acids: CASSLDPDSSQWGGYTF. CDR3 coding DNA: TGTGCCAGCAGCTTGGACCCTGACAGTTCCCAATGGGGAGGCTACACCTTC. Together with reference TRBV7-2 and TRBJ1-2, the CDR3 gives the full variable domain: GAGVSQSPSNKVTEKGKDVELRCDPISGHTALYWYRQSLGQGLEFLIYFQGNSAPDKSGLPSDRFSAERTGGSVSTLTIQRTQQEDSAVYLCASSLDPDSSQWGGYTFGSGTRLTVV.

This clonotype was observed a few times. The chain employs TRBV6-1 and TRBJ2-7; 8 nucleotides match TRBD2. Germline V gene sequence: CDR1 MNHNS, CDR2 SASEGT. The CDR3 length is 15 residues. Trimming removed 3 bases from V and 4 bases from J; junction bases left unmatched: 8. The CDR3 coding sequence is TGTGCCAGCAGTGACCCCCCAGCGGGGGTGTACGAGCAGTACTTC. It specifies CASSDPPAGVYEQYF.

This CDR3 reads CAISARTGLYGYTF. CDR3 bases: TGTGCCATCAGTGCGCGGACAGGCCTGTATGGCTACACCTTC. This sequence joins TRBV10-3 and TRBJ1-2; TRBD1 matches at 7 bases. Trimming removed 4 bases from V and 5 bases from J; junction bases left unmatched: 7. CDR1 ENHRY and CDR2 SYGVKD come from the germline V gene. The CDR3 sequence is 14 residues long.

This clonotype was observed a handful of times. The chain employs TRBV7-9 and TRBJ1-1; 10 nucleotides line up with TRBD1. This CDR3 spans 20 amino acids. In germline, CDR1 is SEHNR, CDR2 FQNEAQ (reference sequence). Germline trimming cut 5 bases from V and 0 bases from J; bases unmatched to any gene: 18. CDR3 nucleotides: TGTGCCAGCAGCCTCCTGAGGGACAGGGGCCTCCGGCCGATGAACACTGAAGCTTTCTTT. It is translated as CASSLLRDRGLRPMNTEAFF.

The genes are TRBV11-2 and TRBJ2-2, with D uncertain. The CDR3 consists of 14 residues. Per germline, CDR1 SGHAT and CDR2 FQNNGV. V lost 5 bases and J lost 6, with 13 bases in between. CDR3 sequence (DNA): TGTGCCAGCAGCCGGACCCCCGGAGCCGGGGAGCTGTTTTTT. It encodes CASSRTPGAGELFF.

This clonotype was picked up a small number of times. The V gene is TRBV7-2, the J gene TRBJ2-5; no clear D gene. This CDR3 is 14 amino acids long. The V gene lost 3 bases and the J gene lost 3 bases, with 11 bases spanning the gap. Looked up from germline, CDR1 is SGHTA and CDR2 is FQGNSA. DNA of the CDR3: TGTGCCAGCAGCTTGGCCAGTTGGGAAGAGACCCAGTACTTC. Translated, it gives CASSLASWEETQYF.

This clonotype was picked up a small number of times. The chain employs TRBV12-3 or TRBV12-4 and TRBJ2-1; 10 bases agree with TRBD1. The CDR3 runs 16 residues. Trimming removed 5 bases from V and 7 bases from J; junction bases left unmatched: 11. The CDR3 bases are TGTGCCAGCAGTCCCAAGGTGGGACAGGGGAGGAATGAGCAGTTCTTC. Translating gives CASSPKVGQGRNEQFF.

The chain recombines TRBV6-1 with TRBJ2-7; 8 bases agree with TRBD1. Germline V gene data show CDR1 as MNHNS and CDR2 as SASEGT. The trim removed 2 bases at V and 3 bases at J, leaving 9 bases unmatched. The CDR3 has 16 amino acids. The CDR3 sequence is CASSERRGQVGYEQYF. DNA for the CDR3: TGTGCCAGCAGTGAAAGGAGGGGACAGGTGGGCTACGAGCAGTACTTC.

This clonotype has ten or more counts. This chain uses TRBV7-8 with TRBJ2-1; the D gene is possibly TRBD2 (5 bases). CDR3 size: 15 residues. Germline assignment: CDR1 SGHVS and CDR2 FQNEAQ. The V and J ends lost 5 bases and 3 bases respectively, with 14 bases between them. CDR3 region: CASSLPAGVYNEQFF. The CDR3 nucleotides are TGTGCCAGCAGCCTGCCCGCCGGGGTCTACAATGAGCAGTTCTTC.

The chain recombines TRBV6-6 with TRBJ1-2; possibly TRBD1 for D (6 bases). Germline-derived CDR1 and CDR2 are MNHNY and SVGAGI (reference sequence). The CDR3 is 13 amino acids. Trimming left V 8 bases short and J 0 bases short, with 10 bases between. The CDR3 protein is CASLTGANYGYTF. The CDR3 DNA reads as TGTGCCAGCCTGACAGGAGCTAACTATGGCTACACCTTC.

The rearrangement links TRBV2 to TRBJ2-7; no reliable D call. CDR3 size: 14 residues. Germline CDR1 reads SNHLY; CDR2 reads FYNNEI. Deletions cut 8 bases from V and 2 bases from J, with 16 bases between. In nucleotides, the CDR3 is TGTGCCAGCGGTTGGGTCGGTGATACCTACGAGCAGTACTTC. Protein: CASGWVGDTYEQYF. Full variable domain (outside the CDR3, taken from reference TRBV2 and TRBJ2-7): EPEVTQTPSHQVTQMGQEVILRCVPISNHLYFYWYRQILGQKVEFLVSFYNNEISEKSEIFDDQFSVERPDGSNFTLKIRSTKLEDSAMYFCASGWVGDTYEQYFGPGTRLTVT.

The table lists this clonotype with a few counts. The rearrangement uses TRBV7-9 and TRBJ2-1; D call uncertain. The germline gives CDR1 SEHNR, CDR2 FQNEAQ (reference sequence). Trimming took off 3 bases at V and 10 bases at J, with 16 bases between the two ends. This CDR3 comprises 14 residues. The CDR3 bases are TGTGCCAGCAGCTTTAAGGACCACCTTCGAGAGCAGTTCTTC. Its translation is CASSFKDHLREQFF.

This clonotype was observed a few times. The V and J genes are TRBV10-3 and TRBJ2-3; 8 bases fit TRBD1. This CDR3 has 14 residues. Trimming cost V 4 bases and J 4 bases; bases outside gene matches: 4. Germline CDR1 ENHRY, CDR2 SYGVKD. The DNA of the CDR3 is TGTGCCATCAGTGGGGAACAGGGGGCAGATACGCAGTATTTT. This codes for CAISGEQGADTQYF.

The J gene is TRBJ1-6, the V gene TRBV28, with 9 bases lining up with TRBD1. Looked up from germline, CDR1 is MDHEN and CDR2 is SYDVKM. The CDR3 is 16 residues long. Unmatched junction bases numbered 5, after V lost 2 bases and J lost 6 bases. The CDR3 spells CASSLETGGFNSPLHF. The CDR3, as DNA: TGTGCCAGCAGTTTAGAAACAGGGGGCTTTAATTCACCCCTCCACTTT.

V and J are TRBV19 and TRBJ1-5; possible D gene TRBD1, 6 bases. The V gene's germline CDR1 is LNHDA and CDR2 SQIVND (reference sequence). The V gene lost 4 bases and the J gene lost 0 bases, with 13 bases spanning the gap. The CDR3 extends over 16 amino acids. This CDR3 is CASSRPGHLSNQPQHF. CDR3 DNA sequence: TGTGCCAGTAGTAGACCGGGACACCTTAGCAATCAGCCCCAGCATTTT.

This clonotype was found many times. This chain connects TRBV7-6 to TRBJ1-3; possibly TRBD1 for D (5 bases). The germline CDR1 and CDR2 sequences are SGHVS and FNYEAQ. The CDR3 has 16 amino acids. Trimming cost V 5 bases and J 4 bases, with 18 bases left between them. The chain's CDR3 is CASSPTLRGSGNTIYF. CDR3 DNA: TGTGCCAGCAGCCCGACTCTTAGGGGTTCAGGAAACACCATATATTTT. The variable domain in full, completed from reference TRBV7-6 and TRBJ1-3, reads GAGVSQSPRYKVTKRGQDVALRCDPISGHVSLYWYRQALGQGPEFLTYFNYEAQQDKSGLPNDRFSAERPEGSISTLTIQRTEQRDSAMYRCASSPTLRGSGNTIYFGEGSWLTVV.

This clonotype came up a few times. In DNA, the CDR3 is TGTGCCAGCAGCGATCGGGGGCGGGGTACTGAAGCTTTCTTT. Translating gives CASSDRGRGTEAFF. This chain uses TRBV7-9 with TRBJ1-1; tentatively, D is TRBD1 (6 bases). Germline V CDR1 and CDR2: SEHNR, FQNEAQ (reference sequence). V was shortened by 5 bases and J by 5 bases, with 15 bases between the two germline ends. The CDR3 contains 14 residues.

This chain connects TRBV12-3 or TRBV12-4 to TRBJ2-3; D unclear. The CDR3 totals 13 residues. V was shortened by 2 bases and J by 6 bases, with 9 bases between the two germline ends. The CDR3 bases are TGTGCCAGCAGTTTATCCGAAATGGATACGCAGTATTTT. It codes for CASSLSEMDTQYF.

The V and J genes are TRBV2 and TRBJ2-7, with D possibly called TRBD1 or TRBD2 (5 bases each). Deletions cut 6 bases from V and 3 bases from J, with 15 bases between. CDR3 size: 14 residues. Germline V CDR1 and CDR2: SNHLY, FYNNEI. The CDR3: CASRAGTNNYEQYF. The CDR3 nucleotides read TGTGCCAGCAGAGCCGGGACCAATAACTACGAGCAGTACTTC.

J is TRBJ1-1 and V is TRBV7-8; a possible D gene is TRBD1 (5 bases). CDR1 SGHVS and CDR2 FQNEAQ come from the germline V gene. Trimming left V 1 base short and J 1 base short, with 16 bases between. This CDR3 is built from 17 residues. DNA for the CDR3: TGTGCCAGCAGCTTAGTAGGGACCCACGGTAGGAACACTGAAGCTTTCTTT. It encodes CASSLVGTHGRNTEAFF.

The chain joins TRBV20-1 to TRBJ2-7; D is unclear. This CDR3 is built from 15 residues. Germline V CDR1 and CDR2: DFQATT, SNEGSKA (reference sequence). Trimming pared 3 bases from V and 0 bases from J, leaving 15 bases between. The CDR3 sequence: CSASGRFYSSYEQYF. The DNA for the CDR3 is TGCAGTGCTAGTGGCAGGTTCTATAGCTCCTACGAGCAGTACTTC.